The rows below give T cell receptor beta chains drawn from one sample of a study of T cell clones after liver transplantation. The protocol was immunoSEQ multiplex PCR, while the TCRdb copy is restricted to in-frame clones and leaves out a portion. Of around 19,000 clones listed, just under 80% are singletons. Sequenced material: CD8+ T cells from blood, taken around 52 months after liver transplant. Receptors were obtained from a human patient who received a liver transplant. Some of the T cells might come from the graft donor. CDR3s include the opening cysteine and the closing phenylalanine or tryptophan. Fields, in order: J gene, clone size, D gene, CDR3 length, V gene, CDR3 DNA, CDR3 protein. The D gene is left open where the match is weak. Clone size is given for some rows only: seen once, a few or many times, or a class if the clone is expanded.

J gene: TRBJ1-5
clone size: NA
D gene: NA
CDR3 length: 14
V gene: TRBV7-3
CDR3 DNA: TGTGCCAGCAGCTTCACGGGTCTGAATCAGCCCCAGCATTTT
CDR3 protein: CASSFTGLNQPQHF

J gene: TRBJ1-6
clone size: NA
D gene: NA
CDR3 length: 13
V gene: TRBV6-4
CDR3 DNA: TGTGCCAGCACTACCGGGACACGGTCACCCCTCCACTTT
CDR3 protein: CASTTGTRSPLHF

J gene: TRBJ2-4
clone size: NA
D gene: TRBD1
CDR3 length: 12
V gene: TRBV5-4
CDR3 DNA: TGTGCCAGCAGCCTACAGGGGAACATTCAGTACTTC
CDR3 protein: CASSLQGNIQYF

J gene: TRBJ2-5
clone size: few
D gene: NA
CDR3 length: 14
V gene: TRBV21-1
CDR3 DNA: TGTGCCAGCAGGGGGCGGGCCCCGGTAGAGACCCAGTACTTC
CDR3 protein: CASRGRAPVETQYF

J gene: TRBJ1-1
clone size: few
D gene: NA
CDR3 length: 15
V gene: TRBV5-5
CDR3 DNA: TGTGCCAGCAGCTCGGGTATGGGTATGAACACTGAAGCTTTCTTT
CDR3 protein: CASSSGMGMNTEAFF

J gene: TRBJ1-3
clone size: NA
D gene: NA
CDR3 length: 16
V gene: TRBV6-5
CDR3 DNA: TGTGCCAGCAGTTCCACCGGGCAGCTCCCTGGAAACACCATATATTTT
CDR3 protein: CASSSTGQLPGNTIYF

J gene: TRBJ1-4
clone size: NA
D gene: TRBD1
CDR3 length: 15
V gene: TRBV5-4
CDR3 DNA: TGTGCCAGCAGCTGGCAGGGGGCAGCTAATGAAAAACTGTTTTTT
CDR3 protein: CASSWQGAANEKLFF

J gene: TRBJ2-1
clone size: few
D gene: NA
CDR3 length: 13
V gene: TRBV5-1
CDR3 DNA: TGCGCCAGCAGCTTGGACATTATGGATGAGCAGTTCTTC
CDR3 protein: CASSLDIMDEQFF

J gene: TRBJ1-5
clone size: NA
D gene: NA
CDR3 length: 15
V gene: TRBV7-9
CDR3 DNA: TGTGCCAGCAGCTTAGGGCAGGCTAGTAATCAGCCCCAGCATTTT
CDR3 protein: CASSLGQASNQPQHF

J gene: TRBJ1-6
clone size: once
D gene: NA
CDR3 length: 15
V gene: TRBV27
CDR3 DNA: TGTGCCAGCAGTTTTTTCAGCTCCTATAATTCACCCCTCCACTTT
CDR3 protein: CASSFFSSYNSPLHF

J gene: TRBJ1-1
clone size: NA
D gene: TRBD1
CDR3 length: 13
V gene: TRBV29-1
CDR3 DNA: TGCAGCGTTGGGGACAGGGGGGCCACTGAAGCTTTCTTT
CDR3 protein: CSVGDRGATEAFF

J gene: TRBJ2-7
clone size: NA
D gene: TRBD1
CDR3 length: 17
V gene: TRBV9
CDR3 DNA: TGTGCCAGCAGCGCAGGGGTGGGACAGCCCCCTCTGAACGAGCAGTACTTC
CDR3 protein: CASSAGVGQPPLNEQYF

J gene: TRBJ1-5
clone size: NA
D gene: NA
CDR3 length: 13
V gene: TRBV19
CDR3 DNA: TGTGCCAGTAGTATGCCGGGCAATCAGCCCCAGCATTTT
CDR3 protein: CASSMPGNQPQHF

J gene: TRBJ1-5
clone size: NA
D gene: NA
CDR3 length: 14
V gene: TRBV11-2
CDR3 DNA: TGTGCCAGCAGCTTGGGCGGTGTCAATCAGCCCCAGCATTTT
CDR3 protein: CASSLGGVNQPQHF

J gene: TRBJ1-5
clone size: NA
D gene: NA
CDR3 length: 14
V gene: TRBV30
CDR3 DNA: TGTGCCTGGAGTTATGTGCAGGTAAATCAGCCCCAGCATTTT
CDR3 protein: CAWSYVQVNQPQHF

J gene: TRBJ2-3
clone size: NA
D gene: NA
CDR3 length: 13
V gene: TRBV7-7
CDR3 DNA: TGTGCCAGCAGCAGTACTAGGACAGATACGCAGTATTTT
CDR3 protein: CASSSTRTDTQYF

J gene: TRBJ1-1
clone size: NA
D gene: NA
CDR3 length: 13
V gene: TRBV4-2
CDR3 DNA: TGTGCCAGCAGCCTACCAGGGACCACTGAAGCTTTCTTT
CDR3 protein: CASSLPGTTEAFF

J gene: TRBJ1-1
clone size: NA
D gene: TRBD1
CDR3 length: 15
V gene: TRBV9
CDR3 DNA: TGTGCCAGCAGGGAAGGACAGGGCGTGAACACTGAAGCTTTCTTT
CDR3 protein: CASREGQGVNTEAFF

J gene: TRBJ2-7
clone size: NA
D gene: NA
CDR3 length: 13
V gene: TRBV30
CDR3 DNA: TGTGCCTGGAGTAGGGACTGGTCCTACGAGCAGTACTTC
CDR3 protein: CAWSRDWSYEQYF

J gene: TRBJ2-7
clone size: NA
D gene: NA
CDR3 length: 13
V gene: TRBV27
CDR3 DNA: TGTGCCAGCAGCTACATTGGACAGCAGTCCCCGTACTTC
CDR3 protein: CASSYIGQQSPYF

J gene: TRBJ1-4
clone size: NA
D gene: NA
CDR3 length: 14
V gene: TRBV7-9
CDR3 DNA: TGTGCCAGCAGCTTTGGGGGGGAGGTTGAAAAACTGTTTTTT
CDR3 protein: CASSFGGEVEKLFF

J gene: TRBJ1-1
clone size: once
D gene: NA
CDR3 length: 12
V gene: TRBV29-1
CDR3 DNA: TGCAGCGTTGGGGGCCCGAATCCTGAAGCTTTCTTT
CDR3 protein: CSVGGPNPEAFF

J gene: TRBJ1-4
clone size: NA
D gene: NA
CDR3 length: 16
V gene: TRBV5-6
CDR3 DNA: TGTGCCAGCAGCTTTTCCTCCGGGACTGGTAATGAAAAACTGTTTTTT
CDR3 protein: CASSFSSGTGNEKLFF

J gene: TRBJ2-7
clone size: medium-sized
D gene: NA
CDR3 length: 15
V gene: TRBV28
CDR3 DNA: TGTGCCAGCAACACTAGGGGCCAGGGGCTAACCGAGCAGTACTTC
CDR3 protein: CASNTRGQGLTEQYF

J gene: TRBJ1-4
clone size: NA
D gene: NA
CDR3 length: 17
V gene: TRBV5-1
CDR3 DNA: TGCGCCAGCAGCTGGGGACAAAGCCTCACTGATAATGAAAAACTGTTTTTT
CDR3 protein: CASSWGQSLTDNEKLFF

J gene: TRBJ2-3
clone size: NA
D gene: TRBD2
CDR3 length: 17
V gene: TRBV9
CDR3 DNA: TGTGCCAGCAGCGTAGGGACTAGCGGGGGGGCCGTTGATACGCAGTATTTT
CDR3 protein: CASSVGTSGGAVDTQYF

J gene: TRBJ2-7
clone size: NA
D gene: NA
CDR3 length: 13
V gene: TRBV28
CDR3 DNA: TGTGCCAGTACAGCGGTCGGCTCCTACGAGCAGTACTTC
CDR3 protein: CASTAVGSYEQYF

J gene: TRBJ2-1
clone size: NA
D gene: NA
CDR3 length: 16
V gene: TRBV7-9
CDR3 DNA: TGTGCCAGCAGCTTAGGTCTGGATTTGTCCTACAATGAGCAGTTCTTC
CDR3 protein: CASSLGLDLSYNEQFF

J gene: TRBJ2-1
clone size: NA
D gene: TRBD1
CDR3 length: 15
V gene: TRBV6-5
CDR3 DNA: TGTGCCAGCAGTTACCAGACAGGGTGGGACAATGAGCAGTTCTTC
CDR3 protein: CASSYQTGWDNEQFF

J gene: TRBJ2-2
clone size: NA
D gene: TRBD1
CDR3 length: 19
V gene: TRBV23-1
CDR3 DNA: TGCGCCAGCAGTCAATCGGTGGTTTGGGGACAGCCGAACACCGGGGAGCTGTTTTTT
CDR3 protein: CASSQSVVWGQPNTGELFF

J gene: TRBJ1-2
clone size: NA
D gene: NA
CDR3 length: 14
V gene: TRBV6-5
CDR3 DNA: TGTGCCAGCAGTTGGGGGACTGAAAACTATGGCTACACCTTC
CDR3 protein: CASSWGTENYGYTF

J gene: TRBJ1-1
clone size: NA
D gene: NA
CDR3 length: 14
V gene: TRBV27
CDR3 DNA: TGTGCCAGCAGTTTGGGGGGGGCGGCCACTGAAGCTTTCTTT
CDR3 protein: CASSLGGAATEAFF

J gene: TRBJ2-3
clone size: few
D gene: NA
CDR3 length: 15
V gene: TRBV30
CDR3 DNA: TGTGCCTGGAGTGACAGGACTAGGGGGACAGATACGCAGTATTTT
CDR3 protein: CAWSDRTRGTDTQYF

J gene: TRBJ2-2
clone size: NA
D gene: NA
CDR3 length: 16
V gene: TRBV5-6
CDR3 DNA: TGTGCCAGCAGCTTGGAGGGTGTCAGGGACCTGGGGGAGCTGTTTTTT
CDR3 protein: CASSLEGVRDLGELFF

J gene: TRBJ2-7
clone size: NA
D gene: NA
CDR3 length: 12
V gene: TRBV9
CDR3 DNA: TGTGCCAGCAGCGCAACACCCTACGAGCAGTACTTC
CDR3 protein: CASSATPYEQYF

J gene: TRBJ2-7
clone size: NA
D gene: TRBD1
CDR3 length: 16
V gene: TRBV15
CDR3 DNA: TGTGCCACCAGCAGAGATGAGGGGACAGATGTCCTCGAGCAGTACTTC
CDR3 protein: CATSRDEGTDVLEQYF

J gene: TRBJ2-2
clone size: once
D gene: NA
CDR3 length: 17
V gene: TRBV7-3
CDR3 DNA: TGTGCCAGCAGCCGCTTTATGGGCGGCGTGAACACCGGGGAGCTGTTTTTT
CDR3 protein: CASSRFMGGVNTGELFF

J gene: TRBJ1-1
clone size: medium-sized
D gene: NA
CDR3 length: 11
V gene: TRBV10-1
CDR3 DNA: TGCGCCAGCAGAGGAGTCGGGGAGCTTCTTTTT
CDR3 protein: CASRGVGELLF

J gene: TRBJ2-1
clone size: NA
D gene: NA
CDR3 length: 12
V gene: TRBV19
CDR3 DNA: TGTGCCAGTAGTACCGGGTACAATGAGCAGTTCTTC
CDR3 protein: CASSTGYNEQFF

J gene: TRBJ2-1
clone size: NA
D gene: TRBD2
CDR3 length: 15
V gene: TRBV7-2
CDR3 DNA: TGTGCCAGCCGAAGAATAGCGGGACTCAGCGATGAGCAGTTCTTC
CDR3 protein: CASRRIAGLSDEQFF

J gene: TRBJ2-2
clone size: NA
D gene: NA
CDR3 length: 13
V gene: TRBV19
CDR3 DNA: TGTGCCAGTAGTTTTGTCGCACCCGGGGAGCTGTTTTTT
CDR3 protein: CASSFVAPGELFF